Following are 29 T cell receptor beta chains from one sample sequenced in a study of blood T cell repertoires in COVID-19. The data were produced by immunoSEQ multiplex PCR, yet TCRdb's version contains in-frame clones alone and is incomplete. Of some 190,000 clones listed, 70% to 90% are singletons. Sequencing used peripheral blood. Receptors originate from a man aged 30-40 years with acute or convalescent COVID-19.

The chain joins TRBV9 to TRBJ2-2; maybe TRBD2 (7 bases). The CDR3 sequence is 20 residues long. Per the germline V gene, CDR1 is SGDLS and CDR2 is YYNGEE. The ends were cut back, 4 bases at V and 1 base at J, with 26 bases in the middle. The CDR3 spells CASSPRWGGAVGLNTGELFF. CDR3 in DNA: TGTGCCAGCAGCCCCCGATGGGGGGGGGCCGTTGGTTTGAACACCGGGGAGCTGTTTTTT.

The chain's CDR3 is CASSLLRTVNTEAFF. Here the CDR3 DNA reads TGTGCCAGCAGCTTACTTCGGACAGTGAACACTGAAGCTTTCTTT. The rearrangement links TRBV7-3 to TRBJ1-1, with a possible D match to TRBD1 (6 bases). The CDR3 runs 15 residues. Trimming pared 2 bases from V and 0 bases from J, leaving 10 bases between. Germline V gene data show CDR1 as SGHTA and CDR2 as FQGTGA.

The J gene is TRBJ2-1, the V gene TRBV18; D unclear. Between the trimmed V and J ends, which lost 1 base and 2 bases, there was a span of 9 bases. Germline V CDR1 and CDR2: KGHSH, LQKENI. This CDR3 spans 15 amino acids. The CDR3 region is CASSPLVAAYNEQFF. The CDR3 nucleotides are TGTGCCAGCTCACCACTCGTGGCAGCCTACAATGAGCAGTTCTTC.

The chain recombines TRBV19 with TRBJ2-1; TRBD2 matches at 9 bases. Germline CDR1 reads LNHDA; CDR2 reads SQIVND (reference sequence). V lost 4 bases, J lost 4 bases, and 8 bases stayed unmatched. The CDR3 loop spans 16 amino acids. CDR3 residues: CASSSAGTSRYNEQFF. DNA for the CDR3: TGTGCCAGTAGTAGCGCCGGGACTAGCAGATACAATGAGCAGTTCTTC.

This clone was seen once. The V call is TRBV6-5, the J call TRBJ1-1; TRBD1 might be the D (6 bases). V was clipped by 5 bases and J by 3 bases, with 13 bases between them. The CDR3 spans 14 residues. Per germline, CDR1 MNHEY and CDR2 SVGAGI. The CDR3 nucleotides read TGTGCCAGCAGTACAGGGTGGGGCGACACTGAAGCTTTCTTT. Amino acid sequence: CASSTGWGDTEAFF.

DNA of the CDR3: TGTGCCAGGCAATGCACTTACGAGCAGTACTTC. The encoded protein is CARQCTYEQYF. The rearrangement joins TRBV27 to TRBJ2-7; D is unclear. V lost 9 bases to trimming and J lost 4 bases, with 10 bases between them. Germline V CDR1 and CDR2: MNHEY, SMNVEV (reference sequence). The CDR3 runs to 11 residues.

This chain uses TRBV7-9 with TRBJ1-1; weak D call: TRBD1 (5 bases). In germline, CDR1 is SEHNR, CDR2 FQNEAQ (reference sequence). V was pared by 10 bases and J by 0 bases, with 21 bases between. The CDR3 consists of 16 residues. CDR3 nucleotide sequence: TGTGCCACCCGGATCTTTACGCGGGGGATGAACACTGAAGCTTTCTTT. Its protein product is CATRIFTRGMNTEAFF.

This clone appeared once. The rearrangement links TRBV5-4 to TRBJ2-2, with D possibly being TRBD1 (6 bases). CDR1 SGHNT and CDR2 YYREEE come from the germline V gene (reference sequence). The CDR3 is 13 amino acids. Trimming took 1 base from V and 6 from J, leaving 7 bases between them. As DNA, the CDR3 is TGTGCCAGCAGCTTGTCAGGGGCCGGGGAGCTGTTTTTT. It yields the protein CASSLSGAGELFF.

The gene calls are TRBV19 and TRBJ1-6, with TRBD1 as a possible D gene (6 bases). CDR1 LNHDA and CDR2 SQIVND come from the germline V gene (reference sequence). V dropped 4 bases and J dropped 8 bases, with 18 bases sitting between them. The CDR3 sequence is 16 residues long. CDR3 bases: TGTGCCAGTAGTAATTGGCGAGGACAGTACTATTCACCCCTCCACTTT. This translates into CASSNWRGQYYSPLHF.

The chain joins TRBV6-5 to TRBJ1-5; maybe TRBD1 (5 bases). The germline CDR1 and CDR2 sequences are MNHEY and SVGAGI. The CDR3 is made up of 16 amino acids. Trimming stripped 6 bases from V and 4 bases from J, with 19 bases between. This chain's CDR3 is CASRYPTGQGNQPQHF. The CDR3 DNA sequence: TGTGCCAGCAGGTACCCCACGGGTCAGGGTAATCAGCCCCAGCATTTT.

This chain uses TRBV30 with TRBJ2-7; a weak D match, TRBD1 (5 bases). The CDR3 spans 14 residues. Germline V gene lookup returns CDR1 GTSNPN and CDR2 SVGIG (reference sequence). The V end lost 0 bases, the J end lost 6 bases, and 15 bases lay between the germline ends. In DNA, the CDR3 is TGTGCCTGGAGTGTAGGCCGCAGGGTTGTCGAGCAGTACTTC. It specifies CAWSVGRRVVEQYF.

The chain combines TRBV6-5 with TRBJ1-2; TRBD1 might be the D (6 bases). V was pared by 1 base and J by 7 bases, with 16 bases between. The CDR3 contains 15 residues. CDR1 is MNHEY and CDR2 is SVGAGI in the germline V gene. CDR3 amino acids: CASSYYARTVGGYTF. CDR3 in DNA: TGTGCCAGCAGTTACTACGCCCGGACAGTCGGTGGCTACACCTTC.

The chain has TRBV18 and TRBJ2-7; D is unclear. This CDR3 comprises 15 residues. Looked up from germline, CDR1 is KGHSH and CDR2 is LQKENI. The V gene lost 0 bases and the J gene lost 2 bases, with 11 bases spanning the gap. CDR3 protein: CASSPPSGYTYEQYF. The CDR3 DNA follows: TGTGCCAGCTCACCACCATCCGGGTACACCTACGAGCAGTACTTC.

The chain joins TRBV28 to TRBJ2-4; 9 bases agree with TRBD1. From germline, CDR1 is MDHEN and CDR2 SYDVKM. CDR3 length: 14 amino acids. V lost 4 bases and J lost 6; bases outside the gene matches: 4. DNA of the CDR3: TGTGCCAGCAGTTGGGGACAGGGCGGAAACATTCAGTACTTC. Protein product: CASSWGQGGNIQYF.

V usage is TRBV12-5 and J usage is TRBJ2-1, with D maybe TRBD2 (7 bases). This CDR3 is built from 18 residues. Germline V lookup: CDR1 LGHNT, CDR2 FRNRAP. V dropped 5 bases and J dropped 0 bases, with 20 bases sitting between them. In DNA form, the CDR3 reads TGTGCTAGTGGTCCCGCATGGGGGGGGGCCTCCTCCTACAATGAGCAGTTCTTC. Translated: CASGPAWGGASSYNEQFF.

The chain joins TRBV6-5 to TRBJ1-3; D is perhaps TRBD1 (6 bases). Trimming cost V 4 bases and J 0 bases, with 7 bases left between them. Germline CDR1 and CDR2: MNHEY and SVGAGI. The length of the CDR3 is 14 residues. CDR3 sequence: CASSFRGSGNTIYF. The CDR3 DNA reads TGTGCCAGCAGTTTCAGGGGCTCTGGAAACACCATATATTTT.

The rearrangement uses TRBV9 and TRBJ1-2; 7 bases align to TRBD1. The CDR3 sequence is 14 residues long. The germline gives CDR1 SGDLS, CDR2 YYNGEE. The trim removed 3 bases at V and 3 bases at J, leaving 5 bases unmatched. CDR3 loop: CASSGRQGDYGYTF. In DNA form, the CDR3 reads TGTGCCAGCAGCGGAAGACAGGGAGACTATGGCTACACCTTC.

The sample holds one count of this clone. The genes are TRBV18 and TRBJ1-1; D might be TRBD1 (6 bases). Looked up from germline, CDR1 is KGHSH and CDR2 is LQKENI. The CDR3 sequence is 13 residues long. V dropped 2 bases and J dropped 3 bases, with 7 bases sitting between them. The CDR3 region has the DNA TGTGCCAGCTCACCAGACAGGCACACTGAAGCTTTCTTT. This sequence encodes CASSPDRHTEAFF.

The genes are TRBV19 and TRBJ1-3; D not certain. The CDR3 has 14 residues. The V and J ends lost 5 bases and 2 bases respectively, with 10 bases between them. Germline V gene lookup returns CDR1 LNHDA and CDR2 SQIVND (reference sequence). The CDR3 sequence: CASSPSGAGNTIYF. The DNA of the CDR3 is TGTGCCAGTAGTCCGTCCGGGGCTGGAAACACCATATATTTT. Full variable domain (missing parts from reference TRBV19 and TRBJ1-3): DGGITQSPKYLFRKEGQNVTLSCEQNLNHDAMYWYRQDPGQGLRLIYYSQIVNDFQKGDIAEGYSVSREKKESFPLTVTSAQKNPTAFYLCASSPSGAGNTIYFGEGSWLTVV.

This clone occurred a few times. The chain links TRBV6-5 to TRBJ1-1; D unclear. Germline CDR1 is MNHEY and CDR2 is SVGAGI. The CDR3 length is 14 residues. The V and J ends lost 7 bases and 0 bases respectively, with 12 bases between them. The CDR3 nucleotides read TGTGCCAGCATAATCGACAACATGAACACTGAAGCTTTCTTT. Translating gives CASIIDNMNTEAFF.

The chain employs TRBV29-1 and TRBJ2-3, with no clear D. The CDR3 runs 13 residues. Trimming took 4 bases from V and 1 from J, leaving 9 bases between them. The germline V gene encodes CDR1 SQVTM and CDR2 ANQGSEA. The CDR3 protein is CSVGGGGTDTQYF. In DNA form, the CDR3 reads TGCAGCGTTGGAGGCGGAGGCACAGATACGCAGTATTTT.

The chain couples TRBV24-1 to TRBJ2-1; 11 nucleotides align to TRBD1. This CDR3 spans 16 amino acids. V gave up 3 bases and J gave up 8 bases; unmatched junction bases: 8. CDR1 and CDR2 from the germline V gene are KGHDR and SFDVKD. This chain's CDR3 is CATSDAGTGGEDEQFF. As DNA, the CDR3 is TGTGCCACCAGTGATGCCGGGACAGGGGGGGAAGATGAGCAGTTCTTC.

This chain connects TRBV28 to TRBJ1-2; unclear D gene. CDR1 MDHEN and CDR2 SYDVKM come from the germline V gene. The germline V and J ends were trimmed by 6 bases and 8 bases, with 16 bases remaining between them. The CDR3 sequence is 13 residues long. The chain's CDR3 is CASSPVNAFGYTF. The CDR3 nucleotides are TGTGCCAGCAGCCCGGTTAATGCCTTCGGCTACACCTTC.

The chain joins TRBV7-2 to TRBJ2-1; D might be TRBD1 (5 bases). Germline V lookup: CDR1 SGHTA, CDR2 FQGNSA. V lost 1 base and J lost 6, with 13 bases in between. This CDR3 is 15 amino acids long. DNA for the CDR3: TGTGCCAGCAGCTTAGGGGCCAGGGTGGGCAATGAGCAGTTCTTC. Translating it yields CASSLGARVGNEQFF.

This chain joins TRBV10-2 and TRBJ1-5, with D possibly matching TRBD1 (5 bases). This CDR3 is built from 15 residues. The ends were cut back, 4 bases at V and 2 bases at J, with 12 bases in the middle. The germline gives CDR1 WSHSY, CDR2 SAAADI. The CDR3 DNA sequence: TGCGCCAGCAGTGGTTCCAGGGAAGGCAATCAGCCCCAGCATTTT. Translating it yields CASSGSREGNQPQHF.

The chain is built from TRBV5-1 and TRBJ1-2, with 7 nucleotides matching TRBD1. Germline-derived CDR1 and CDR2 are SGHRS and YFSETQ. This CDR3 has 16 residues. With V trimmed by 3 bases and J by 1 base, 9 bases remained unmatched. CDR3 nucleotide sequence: TGCGCCAGCAGCTCCCGGACAGGAGCGCTTAACTATGGCTACACCTTC. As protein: CASSSRTGALNYGYTF.

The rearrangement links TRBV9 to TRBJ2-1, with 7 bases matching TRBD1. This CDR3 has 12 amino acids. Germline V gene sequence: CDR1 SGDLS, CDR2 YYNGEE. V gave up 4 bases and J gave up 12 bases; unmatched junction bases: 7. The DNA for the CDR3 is TGTGCCAGCAGCAAACGACAGGGCTCGCAGTTCTTC. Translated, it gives CASSKRQGSQFF. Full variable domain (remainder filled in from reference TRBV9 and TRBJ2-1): DSGVTQTPKHLITATGQRVTLRCSPRSGDLSVYWYQQSLDQGLQFLIQYYNGEERAKGNILERFSAQQFPDLHSELNLSSLELGDSALYFCASSKRQGSQFFGPGTRLTVL.

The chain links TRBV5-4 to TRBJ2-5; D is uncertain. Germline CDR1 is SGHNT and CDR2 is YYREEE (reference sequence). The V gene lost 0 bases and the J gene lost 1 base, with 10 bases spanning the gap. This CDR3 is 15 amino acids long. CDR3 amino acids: CASSLDPGFQETQYF. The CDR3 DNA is TGTGCCAGCAGCTTGGATCCGGGTTTCCAAGAGACCCAGTACTTC.

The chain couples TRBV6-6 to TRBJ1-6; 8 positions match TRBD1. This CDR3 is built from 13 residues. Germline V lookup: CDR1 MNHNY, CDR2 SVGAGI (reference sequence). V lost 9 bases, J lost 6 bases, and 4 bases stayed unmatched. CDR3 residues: CARRQGLNSPLHF. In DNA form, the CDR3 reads TGTGCCAGAAGACAGGGGCTTAATTCACCCCTCCACTTT.